These 26 T cell receptor beta chains were all obtained from the same sample, sequenced in a study of shared clonotypes between healthy human individuals. The data were produced by immunoSEQ multiplex PCR, yet TCRdb's version contains in-frame clones alone and is incomplete. The data show a few hundred thousand clones, 77% seen once. The sequencing input was PBMCs. These receptors were taken from a woman between 40 and 50 years old in good health. Some clones in this sample may be carry-over from other donors' samples.

The V gene is TRBV29-1, the J gene TRBJ2-1, with 13 bases identical to TRBD2. This CDR3 has 13 residues. With 8 bases clipped from V and 8 bases from J, the junction kept 6 bases outside the gene matches. Germline V CDR1 and CDR2: SQVTM, ANQGSEA. CDR3 coding DNA: TGCAGCTACCCCGGGACTAGCGGGGATGAGCAGTTCTTC. Translation: CSYPGTSGDEQFF.

The CDR3 reads CSVDEWGQGYEQYF. CDR3 coding DNA: TGCAGCGTTGATGAATGGGGACAGGGTTACGAGCAGTACTTC. V and J are TRBV29-1 and TRBJ2-7; TRBD1 aligns across 9 bases. Germline V gives CDR1 SQVTM, CDR2 ANQGSEA. V gave up 3 bases and J gave up 4 bases; unmatched junction bases: 7. This CDR3 comprises 14 residues.

About this clone itself: With a far larger clone one base away, a read error is the likely cause. The rearrangement uses TRBV30 and TRBJ2-5; no firm D call. V was trimmed by 3 bases and J by 0 bases, leaving 5 bases between them. The CDR3 spans 12 residues. CDR1 is GTSNPN, CDR2 SVGIG, per germline (reference sequence). In DNA form, the CDR3 reads TGTGCCTGGAGAATGGACCAAGAGACCCAGTACTTC. As protein: CAWRMDQETQYF.

The chain is built from TRBV19 and TRBJ2-3; 12 bases align to TRBD2. The V gene end was trimmed by 7 bases and the J gene end by 1 base; junction bases not matched to a gene: 3. CDR3 length: 15 amino acids. Germline CDR1 reads LNHDA; CDR2 reads SQIVND (reference sequence). DNA of the CDR3: TGTGCCAGTACCCCTAGCGGGAGGGGCACAGATACGCAGTATTTT. It codes for CASTPSGRGTDTQYF.

The chain joins TRBV7-2 to TRBJ1-2; 7 positions agree with TRBD1. The length of the CDR3 is 14 residues. From germline, CDR1 is SGHTA and CDR2 FQGNSA. The junction had 7 bases not matched to a gene; V was cut back by 5 bases and J by 4 bases. The CDR3 protein is CASSPQQGPYGYTF. In DNA form, the CDR3 reads TGTGCCAGCAGCCCCCAACAGGGGCCCTATGGCTACACCTTC.

A few counts support this clone. This sequence is one base from a far larger clone and is likely a read error. Other DNA sequences in the sample encode the same CDR3. The V call is TRBV29-1, the J call TRBJ1-1; D perhaps matches TRBD1 (6 bases). V was pared by 7 bases and J by 8 bases, with 29 bases between. In germline, CDR1 is SQVTM, CDR2 ANQGSEA. This CDR3 contains 16 residues. The CDR3 coding sequence is TGCAGCGGACGGAGGGGAGGGGGGCCGGAGGGCACCGAAGCTTTCTTT. Its translation: CSGRRGGGPEGTEAFF.

As to this clone: Compared with germline, one end of the junction differs, possibly owing to a read error. The chain carries TRBV5-1 and TRBJ2-7, with D perhaps matching TRBD2 (5 bases). The CDR3 totals 14 residues. Germline CDR1 and CDR2: SGHRS and YFSETQ. CDR3 loop: CASSRTVESSEQYF. The CDR3 region has the DNA TGCGCCAGCAGCCGGACTGTCGAATCCTCCGAGCAGTACTTC.

Remarks on this clone: A much larger clone differs from this one at a single base, so this may be a read error. The chain is built from TRBV7-2 and TRBJ2-7, with 11 positions matching TRBD2. Germline V gives CDR1 SGHTA, CDR2 FQGNSA. The CDR3 is 15 amino acids. Unmatched junction bases numbered 11, after V lost 8 bases and J lost 5 bases. Written as DNA, the CDR3 is TGTGCCAGCGGCTGGGTAGCGGGAGGGCCGCACGAGCAGTACTTC. It translates to CASGWVAGGPHEQYF.

The chain carries TRBV5-1 and TRBJ2-7, with 14 positions matching TRBD2. V dropped 0 bases and J dropped 6; count of bases not matched to a gene: 8. In germline, CDR1 is SGHRS, CDR2 YFSETQ. There are 17 residues in the CDR3. CDR3 DNA sequence: TGCGCCAGCAGCTTGGGACTAGCGGGAGGGGCTAGGACCGAGCAGTACTTC. Its protein is CASSLGLAGGARTEQYF.

The V and J genes are TRBV5-1 and TRBJ2-2, with 8 nucleotides matching TRBD1. This CDR3 is built from 16 residues. V was pared by 2 bases and J by 5 bases, with 8 bases of the junction left unmatched. Germline CDR1 reads SGHRS; CDR2 reads YFSETQ. CDR3 residues: CASSLSGGLKTGELFF. The CDR3 coding sequence is TGCGCCAGCAGCTTATCAGGGGGCCTAAAGACCGGGGAGCTGTTTTTT.

The rearrangement joins TRBV28 to TRBJ2-7; TRBD1 matches at 9 bases. The V segment lost 8 bases and the J segment 2 bases; nucleotides outside the gene matches: 10. Per the germline V gene, CDR1 is MDHEN and CDR2 is SYDVKM. The length of the CDR3 is 15 residues. The CDR3 DNA is TGTGCCAGCCGAATCAGGACAGGGGCGACCTACGAGCAGTACTTC. The encoded protein is CASRIRTGATYEQYF.

As to this clone: One junction end does not reproduce the germline sequence, and a read error may be involved. J is TRBJ1-1 and V is TRBV10-1; D remains ambiguous. The CDR3 sequence is 13 residues long. Looked up from germline, CDR1 is WNHNN and CDR2 is SYGVQD (reference sequence). CDR3 DNA sequence: TGCGCCAGCAGTGAAAAGGAGAACACTGAAGCCTTCTTT. Residues: CASSEKENTEAFF.

This clone has only one observation. This sequence is one base from a far larger clone and is likely a read error. This chain uses TRBV11-2 with TRBJ1-4; no reliable D call. This CDR3 has 12 residues. Germline-derived CDR1 and CDR2 are SGHAT and FQNNGV. With 4 bases removed from V and 8 bases from J, the gap between germline ends came to 8 bases. CDR3 in DNA: TGTGCCAGCAGCTCATGGAGGGAAAAACTGTTTTTT. This sequence encodes CASSSWREKLFF.

The rearrangement links TRBV5-1 to TRBJ2-7; 13 nucleotides line up with TRBD2. The CDR3 totals 15 residues. Germline V gives CDR1 SGHRS, CDR2 YFSETQ. Trimming at V came to 4 bases and at J to 5 bases, leaving 6 bases not matched to a gene. The CDR3 protein is CASSPRTSGSHEQYF. The CDR3, as DNA: TGCGCCAGCAGCCCCCGGACTAGCGGGAGTCACGAGCAGTACTTC.

The J gene is TRBJ1-1, the V gene TRBV6-5; 9 nucleotides agree with TRBD1. Losses at the gene ends were 10 bases for V and 4 bases for J; bases not matched to a gene: 7. The germline V gene encodes CDR1 MNHEY and CDR2 SVGAGI. This CDR3 is built from 13 residues. CDR3 sequence (DNA): TGTGCCACCTTCCGGGACAGGGCCACTGAAGCTTTCTTT. As protein: CATFRDRATEAFF.

The rearrangement links TRBV30 to TRBJ1-5; unclear D gene. In germline, CDR1 is GTSNPN, CDR2 SVGIG (reference sequence). CDR3 length: 13 residues. Trimming pared 0 bases from V and 3 bases from J, leaving 6 bases between. The CDR3 region has the DNA TGTGCCTGGAGTGTTGCAGTCAATCAGCCCCAGCATTTT. Protein: CAWSVAVNQPQHF.

This rearrangement joins TRBV7-9 to TRBJ2-5, with a possible D match to TRBD2 (5 bases). The CDR3 covers 14 residues. In germline, CDR1 is SEHNR, CDR2 FQNEAQ (reference sequence). The V end was cut by 5 bases, the J end by 2 bases, with 12 bases between. CDR3 in DNA: TGTGCCAGCAGCCCCCCAGGAGGTCAAGAGACCCAGTACTTC. Its translation is CASSPPGGQETQYF.

The chain recombines TRBV5-6 with TRBJ2-7; TRBD1 matches at 7 bases. V trimming: 3 bases; J trimming: 1 base; junction bases outside the gene matches: 1. CDR1 SGHDT and CDR2 YYEEEE come from the germline V gene. The CDR3 sequence is 13 residues long. CDR3 nucleotide sequence: TGTGCCAGCAGCTCGGGACAGTCCTACGAGCAGTACTTC. The encoded protein is CASSSGQSYEQYF.

The chain combines TRBV27 with TRBJ2-3, with D maybe TRBD1 (6 bases). Per the germline V gene, CDR1 is MNHEY and CDR2 is SMNVEV (reference sequence). The CDR3 totals 14 residues. Trimming left V 3 bases short and J 4 bases short, with 11 bases between. DNA for the CDR3: TGTGCCAGCAGTTTGTTGGGGGCCCCAGATACGCAGTATTTT. Encoded protein: CASSLLGAPDTQYF.

The V gene is TRBV7-2, the J gene TRBJ2-7; 12 positions match TRBD2. Per germline, CDR1 SGHTA and CDR2 FQGNSA. V gave up 6 bases and J gave up 0 bases; unmatched junction bases: 6. CDR3 length: 16 residues. The DNA for the CDR3 is TGTGCCAGCAGGACTAGCGGGAGAGGGGGCTCCTACGAGCAGTACTTC. Protein: CASRTSGRGGSYEQYF.

V gene TRBV7-2 combines with J gene TRBJ1-1, with 9 bases lining up with TRBD1. With 5 bases clipped from V and 5 bases from J, the junction kept 6 bases outside the gene matches. Germline CDR1 SGHTA, CDR2 FQGNSA. The CDR3 runs 14 residues. The CDR3 loop is CASSQQGALTEAFF. The CDR3 nucleotides read TGTGCCAGCAGCCAACAGGGGGCGCTTACTGAAGCTTTCTTT.

Comments on this clone: This could be a read error, since a much larger clone is one nucleotide away. Lacking the conserved final phenylalanine or tryptophan, this CDR3 likely reflects a read error. This chain joins TRBV4-3 and TRBJ2-7; 11 bases line up with TRBD2. J gave up 3 bases and V 1 base, and 11 bases lay outside the gene matches. The V gene's germline CDR1 is LGHNA and CDR2 YSLEER. The length of the CDR3 is 18 residues. The CDR3 loop reads CASSQVAGSLAGGYEQYS. As DNA, the CDR3 is TGCGCCAGCAGCCAAGTCGCAGGTTCCCTAGCGGGAGGCTACGAGCAGTACTCC.

Of note for this clone: One base separates it from a far larger clone, so it is likely a read error. The rearrangement uses TRBV4-1 and TRBJ2-7, with TRBD2 matching over 7 bases. The CDR3 has 15 amino acids. Trimming took 4 bases from V and 6 from J; bases not matched to a gene: 12. Germline-derived CDR1 and CDR2 are MGHRA and YSYEKL. The CDR3 DNA is TGCGCCAGCAGCCGAGATCCAAGGGGAGGGCCCGAGCAGTACTTC. Residues: CASSRDPRGGPEQYF.

The table lists this clone with a few counts. Other DNA sequences within the sample encode an identical CDR3. The CDR3 is CASSLTGQGNTEAFF. CDR3 DNA: TGCGCCAGCAGCTTGACAGGACAGGGGAACACTGAAGCTTTCTTT. The gene calls are TRBV5-1 and TRBJ1-1; 8 nucleotides agree with TRBD1. The CDR3 covers 15 residues. The V and J ends lost 1 base and 1 base, in that order; junction bases with no gene match: 3. Germline V CDR1 and CDR2: SGHRS, YFSETQ.

V usage is TRBV25-1 and J usage is TRBJ1-2, with D perhaps TRBD1 (6 bases). This CDR3 spans 15 amino acids. Trimming shortened V by 7 bases and J by 2 bases, and 17 bases separated the two germline ends. Germline V gene sequence: CDR1 MGHDK, CDR2 SYGVNS. In nucleotides, the CDR3 is TGTGCCAGCACCAAAGGAGGGGGTCAGAACTATGGCTACACCTTC. This sequence encodes CASTKGGGQNYGYTF.

CDR3: CASTSGQEAYEQYF. The CDR3 DNA sequence: TGCGCCAGCACCTCCGGACAGGAGGCCTACGAGCAGTACTTC. The rearrangement uses TRBV5-1 and TRBJ2-7, with 7 bases fitting TRBD1. The CDR3 has 14 amino acids. The ends lost 6 bases at V and 2 bases at J; junction bases unmatched: 8. The germline V gene encodes CDR1 SGHRS and CDR2 YFSETQ.